This T cell receptor (beta chain) was recorded in a study of T cell repertoires in cytomegalovirus infection. Notes on this clonotype: Its antigen is unknown.

Study-wide findings and caveats: Accumulated public TCR beta family frequency recognized individuals carrying CMV together with the relevant HLA.

MiXCR, applied by TCRdb to the reads, yields one record per CDR3 protein. This table has around 740,000 distinct CDR3 sequences, about 40% appearing once. The CDR3 is 15 amino acids. The V end was cut by 0 bases, the J end by 4 bases, with 15 bases between. Per the germline V gene, CDR1 is GTSNPN and CDR2 is SVGIG (reference sequence). The sequencing input was PBMCs. The rearrangement links TRBV30 to TRBJ1-1; D not resolved. The receptor was isolated from a human donor in good health (CMV status not recorded). Some clones in this sample may be carry-over from other donors' samples. CDR3 DNA: TGTGCCTGGAGTGTTTATAGAAGGATGGGCACTGAAGCTTTCTTT. Encoded protein: CAWSVYRRMGTEAFF.